The rows below give T cell receptor beta chains drawn from one sample of a study of neurological immune-mediated disorders. TCRdb reprocessed the 5' RACE reads via MiXCR and lists one record per CDR3 protein. In the table there are almost 30,000 distinct CDR3 sequences, roughly an eighth of which are singletons. The specimen was PBMCs. The receptor source for this set is an older woman in good health. The CDR3 runs from the conserved cysteine through the conserved F or W. D genes are given only for firm matches. Expanded clones get a size class; other rows say once, few or many, or leave the size out.

cdr3_aa cdr3_nt clone_size v_call d_call j_call
CASSHNGRREQYF TGTGCCAGCAGCCATAACGGTCGGCGCGAGCAGTACTTC many TRBV7-9 . TRBJ2-7
CAISQGLTGHEALF TGTGCAATCAGCCAGGGGCTTACAGGGCACGAAGCTTTATTT . TRBV10-3 . TRBJ1-1
CASSLEGAFGELFF TGTGCCAGCAGCTTGGAGGGGGCCTTCGGGGAGCTGTTTTTT many TRBV5-6 TRBD1 TRBJ2-2
CATAWGITGSETQYF TGTGCCACGGCCTGGGGAATTACGGGGTCAGAGACCCAGTACTTC many TRBV10-3 . TRBJ2-5
CASSQAGGVSRSYNEQFF TGTGCCAGCAGCCAAGCGGGAGGCGTTTCGAGATCCTACAATGAGCAGTTCTTC many TRBV3-1 TRBD2 TRBJ2-1
CASSPMGHAAYEQYF TGTGCCAGCAGCCCAATGGGACATGCCGCCTACGAGCAGTACTTC many TRBV9 . TRBJ2-7
CASSLAPNNSPLHF TGTGCCAGCAGTTTAGCACCGAACAATTCACCCCTCCACTTT many TRBV12-3/TRBV12-4 . TRBJ1-6
CASSYRDGQPQHF TGTGCCAGCAGCTACAGGGACGGCCAGCCCCAGCATTTT many TRBV7-3 . TRBJ1-5
CASSFSGTGEEKLFF TGCGCCAGCAGCTTTTCCGGGACAGGGGAAGAAAAACTGTTTTTT many TRBV5-1 TRBD1 TRBJ1-4
CASSSGGDEQFF TGCGCCAGCAGCTCCGGGGGGGATGAGCAGTTCTTC many TRBV5-1 TRBD2 TRBJ2-1
CASSLGVEGQGSRAQHF TGTGCCAGCAGCTTAGGAGTTGAGGGACAGGGGTCCCGGGCCCAGCATTTT many TRBV7-9 TRBD1 TRBJ1-5
CASSPGQGSQNF TGTGCCAGCAGCCCAGGGCAGGGTTCACAGAATTTT . TRBV7-2 . TRBJ1-5
CASTSPMQAMAGSGELFF TGTGCCAGCACCTCCCCCATGCAGGCTATGGCCGGTAGCGGGGAGCTGTTTTTT many TRBV2 . TRBJ2-2
CASSRGGLFSENIQYF TGTGCCAGCAGCCGTGGGGGGCTTTTCTCTGAAAACATTCAGTACTTC many TRBV7-9 . TRBJ2-4
CASSPRTEETQYF TGTGCCAGCAGTCCCCGGACAGAAGAGACCCAGTACTTC many TRBV12-3/TRBV12-4 . TRBJ2-5
CASSLEGGRFVNTEAFF TGTGCCAGCAGCTTGGAAGGGGGGCGCTTTGTGAACACTGAAGCTTTCTTT many TRBV5-4 . TRBJ1-1
CSVDLQGNTGELFF TGCAGCGTTGACCTGCAGGGGAACACCGGGGAGCTGTTTTTT many TRBV29-1 . TRBJ2-2
CAISEQDGGNQPQHF TGTGCCATCAGTGAACAGGACGGGGGCAATCAGCCCCAGCATTTT many TRBV10-3 . TRBJ1-5
CASRPFTGREQYF TGTGCCAGCAGACCGTTTACAGGTCGCGAGCAGTACTTC many TRBV5-6 . TRBJ2-7
CASSTVWGNTWELFF TGTGCCAGCAGTACCGTATGGGGGAACACCTGGGAGCTGTTTTTT once TRBV6-5 . TRBJ2-2
CSARRQGPAEAFF TGCAGTGCTCGTAGACAGGGTCCCGCTGAAGCTTTCTTT many TRBV20-1 TRBD1 TRBJ1-1
CASSQGGALTTLGDSPLHF TGCGCCAGCAGCCAAGGGGGGGCATTGACAACCTTGGGGGATTCACCCCTCCACTTT many TRBV4-3 . TRBJ1-6
CASSPQGAVSNQPQHF TGTGCCAGCTCACCACAGGGGGCAGTTAGCAATCAGCCCCAGCATTTT many TRBV18 TRBD1 TRBJ1-5
CASSFSGGGYNEQFF TGTGCCAGCAGTTTCAGCGGGGGGGGCTACAATGAGCAGTTCTTC many TRBV6-2/TRBV6-3 TRBD2 TRBJ2-1
CASSISSGEETQYF TGTGCCAGTAGTATTTCTAGCGGGGAAGAGACCCAGTACTTC many TRBV19 TRBD2 TRBJ2-5
CASSYSSTEQYF TGTGCCAGCAGCTATTCCTCGACCGAGCAGTACTTC many TRBV7-2 . TRBJ2-7
CASSTRGGPRNQPQHF TGTGCCAGCAGCACCAGAGGGGGGCCGCGCAATCAGCCCCAGCATTTT . TRBV9 . TRBJ1-5
CATRDNTDTQYF TGTGCCACCAGGGACAACACAGATACGCAGTATTTT many TRBV24-1 . TRBJ2-3